These 11 T cell receptor beta chains originate from one sample sequenced in a study of T cells in localized non-small cell lung cancer. The repertoire was sequenced with immunoSEQ multiplex PCR; TCRdb's copy has only in-frame clones and lacks some. The sample has around 43,000 clones, around 90% seen once. Sequenced material: peripheral blood, taken before any cancer treatment. All receptors derive from a man aged 18-55 years with stage I lung adenocarcinoma.

The J gene is TRBJ2-7, the V gene TRBV5-1; 7 bases line up with TRBD2. Germline values: CDR1 SGHRS, CDR2 YFSETQ. J gave up 0 bases and V 4 bases, and 7 bases lay outside the gene matches. This CDR3 has 15 residues. CDR3 nucleotide sequence: TGCGCCAGCAGCCCCGGGACTACTTTCTCCTACGAGCAGTACTTC. This encodes CASSPGTTFSYEQYF.

The chain carries TRBV10-3 and TRBJ2-5; D unclear. This CDR3 has 12 residues. CDR1 and CDR2 from the germline V gene are ENHRY and SYGVKD. V lost 2 bases and J 1 base, leaving 2 bases between the germline ends. In DNA, the CDR3 is TGTGCCATCAGTGAGATCCAAGAGACCCAGTACTTC. It yields the protein CAISEIQETQYF.

The chain employs TRBV5-6 and TRBJ1-3; 7 nucleotides align to TRBD1. The CDR3 runs 17 residues. CDR1 is SGHDT and CDR2 is YYEEEE in the germline V gene. With V trimmed by 1 base and J by 0 bases, 7 bases remained unmatched. CDR3 DNA: TGTGCCAGCAGCTTGAAACTGGGACAGTACTCTGGAAACACCATATATTTT. This encodes CASSLKLGQYSGNTIYF.

The chain employs TRBV5-6 and TRBJ1-6, with 7 bases fitting TRBD1. The CDR3 contains 14 residues. V was clipped by 0 bases and J by 8 bases; unmatched bases: 2. Looked up from germline, CDR1 is SGHDT and CDR2 is YYEEEE. The CDR3 region is CASSLVGGDSPLHF. The CDR3 region has the DNA TGTGCCAGCAGCTTGGTAGGGGGCGATTCACCCCTCCACTTT.

The rearrangement uses TRBV7-2 and TRBJ1-1; D is unresolved. The CDR3 length is 12 residues. The V and J ends lost 2 bases and 7 bases respectively, with 8 bases between them. Per germline, CDR1 SGHTA and CDR2 FQGNSA. The chain's CDR3 is CASSLPHSEAFF. The CDR3 DNA follows: TGTGCCAGCAGCTTACCTCACAGTGAAGCTTTCTTT. The full variable domain, in which reference TRBV7-2 and TRBJ1-1 provide the parts outside the CDR3, is GAGVSQSPSNKVTEKGKDVELRCDPISGHTALYWYRQSLGQGLEFLIYFQGNSAPDKSGLPSDRFSAERTGGSVSTLTIQRTQQEDSAVYLCASSLPHSEAFFGQGTRLTVV.

In this sample, this clone turned up once. Written as DNA, the CDR3 is TGTGCCAGTAGCCCGACAGGGCTTTCCTTCTATGGCTACACCTTC. Translating gives CASSPTGLSFYGYTF. The chain couples TRBV19 to TRBJ1-2, with 7 bases lining up with TRBD1. J gave up 4 bases and V 6 bases, and 11 bases lay outside the gene matches. This CDR3 comprises 15 residues. The germline V gene has CDR1 LNHDA and CDR2 SQIVND (reference sequence).

Only one count was recorded for this clone. The chain has TRBV9 and TRBJ1-2, with TRBD1 identical over 9 bases. This CDR3 is built from 15 residues. The junction had 5 bases not matched to a gene; V was cut back by 0 bases and J by 5 bases. From germline, CDR1 is SGDLS and CDR2 YYNGEE. The CDR3 coding sequence is TGTGCCAGCAGCGTAGGGGGGACAGGGATGTATGGCTACACCTTC. Its protein is CASSVGGTGMYGYTF.

The chain uses TRBV19 and TRBJ1-2; D is unresolved. The V and J ends lost 4 bases and 7 bases respectively, with 13 bases between them. The CDR3 has 13 residues. Germline V gene sequence: CDR1 LNHDA, CDR2 SQIVND (reference sequence). CDR3 loop: CASSNRGVGGYTF. CDR3 DNA: TGTGCCAGTAGTAACCGGGGTGTCGGTGGCTACACCTTC.

The V gene is TRBV4-2, the J gene TRBJ2-1, with 10 bases identical to TRBD2. Trimming cost V 1 base and J 10 bases; bases outside gene matches: 7. The V gene's germline CDR1 is LGHNA and CDR2 YNFKEQ. CDR3 size: 15 residues. This CDR3 reads CASSQGAGGPQEQFF. CDR3 coding DNA: TGTGCCAGCAGCCAAGGAGCGGGGGGGCCACAAGAGCAGTTCTTC.

The chain recombines TRBV10-3 with TRBJ2-1; the match to TRBD1 covers 9 bases. Germline CDR1 is ENHRY and CDR2 is SYGVKD. The ends lost 7 bases at V and 5 bases at J; junction bases unmatched: 12. The CDR3 has 16 amino acids. The CDR3 loop reads CAITDRGPTVHNEQFF. The DNA of the CDR3 is TGTGCCATCACGGACAGGGGCCCAACCGTGCACAATGAGCAGTTCTTC.

The chain carries TRBV19 and TRBJ2-5; D not resolved. V lost 1 base, J lost 3 bases, and 12 bases lay in between. The germline CDR1 and CDR2 sequences are LNHDA and SQIVND (reference sequence). The CDR3 contains 15 residues. The CDR3 here is CASSIARRLEETQYF. CDR3 coding DNA: TGTGCCAGTAGTATAGCTCGGCGACTCGAAGAGACCCAGTACTTC.